This TCR beta chain was profiled in a study of molecular identifiers for immune sequencing clone quantification. Overall study results and limits: Clonotypes topping 20 RNA copies carried over 97% of effector molecules but under 1% of naive ones.

This CDR3 region has 14 residues. V was clipped by 2 bases and J by 11 bases, with 16 bases between them. Germline CDR1 MNHEY, CDR2 SVGEGT. This clonotype showed up many times. The antigen is undetermined. TCRdb re-called the PCR reads through MiXCR, storing one row per CDR3 protein. Of about 640,000 distinct CDR3 sequences detected, 20% appear once; the ten largest clones hold approximately 0.9%. The specimen was naive CD8+ T cells from blood, with Jurkat cell RNA spiked in. Subset of the sample: FACS-sorted CD8+CD4-CCR7+CD45RA+ naive T cells. This TCR was recovered from a human donor in good health. Some libraries in this study had Jurkat cell RNA spiked in. The rearrangement joins TRBV6-2 or TRBV6-3 to TRBJ2-4, with D uncertain. The CDR3 DNA is TGTGCCAGCAGTTACGATGGCGCCCCACGCCTTCAGTACTTC. Amino acid sequence: CASSYDGAPRLQYF.